The 20 T cell receptor beta chains reported below all come from one sample, sequenced in a study of vaccination effects on CD4 cells after COVID-19. Some clones are missing from TCRdb's copy, which holds only in-frame ones; the method was immunoSEQ multiplex PCR. The data contain 45,000 to 50,000 clones, 50% to 80% of them singletons. Scientists isolated CD4+ T cells after a roughly ten-day culture period ended. What these receptors recognize is not known. The sequencing here drew on CD4+ T cells from PBMCs cultured without peptide, taken before COVID-19 vaccination. All receptors come from a human donor who received a COVID-19 vaccine.

This clone was observed many times. The chain joins TRBV30 to TRBJ1-2; D call uncertain. The CDR3 is made up of 10 amino acids. V was pared by 3 bases and J by 8 bases, with 7 bases between. Germline CDR1 reads GTSNPN; CDR2 reads SVGIG (reference sequence). The CDR3 DNA sequence: TGTGCCTGGAGCCAAGGGGGCTACACCTTC. Protein: CAWSQGGYTF.

The chain uses TRBV5-4 and TRBJ2-1; D is possibly TRBD1 or TRBD2 (6 bases each). Per the germline V gene, CDR1 is SGHNT and CDR2 is YYREEE (reference sequence). This CDR3 is built from 15 residues. V gave up 0 bases and J gave up 0 bases, with 7 bases separating them. The CDR3 bases are TGTGCCAGCAGCTTGGAGGGGGGCTCCTACAATGAGCAGTTCTTC. Translated: CASSLEGGSYNEQFF.

The CDR3 spells CASSPRGADYYGYTF. The CDR3 nucleotides are TGTGCCAGCAGTCCCCGGGGGGCGGATTACTATGGCTACACCTTC. The V gene is TRBV28, the J gene TRBJ1-2; a weak D match, TRBD1 (6 bases). Germline V lookup: CDR1 MDHEN, CDR2 SYDVKM. This CDR3 spans 15 amino acids. Trimming removed 5 bases from V and 3 bases from J, with 16 bases in between.

The chain employs TRBV29-1 and TRBJ1-1, with a weak D call TRBD1 (5 bases). Germline CDR1 and CDR2: SQVTM and ANQGSEA. V dropped 7 bases and J dropped 0 bases, with 12 bases sitting between them. The CDR3 has 13 amino acids. The CDR3: CSARQSMNTEAFF. DNA for the CDR3: TGCAGCGCCCGACAGTCCATGAACACTGAAGCTTTCTTT.

V usage is TRBV2 and J usage is TRBJ1-5; 7 nucleotides align to TRBD1. The CDR3 consists of 14 residues. Germline values: CDR1 SNHLY, CDR2 FYNNEI. After removal of 5 bases from V and 4 bases from J, the junction contained 5 bases not matched to a gene. CDR3 protein: CASSPGTVNQPQHF. The DNA for the CDR3 is TGTGCCAGCAGTCCTGGGACAGTGAATCAGCCCCAGCATTTT. The complete variable domain, with remaining parts taken from reference TRBV2 and TRBJ1-5, reads EPEVTQTPSHQVTQMGQEVILRCVPISNHLYFYWYRQILGQKVEFLVSFYNNEISEKSEIFDDQFSVERPDGSNFTLKIRSTKLEDSAMYFCASSPGTVNQPQHFGDGTRLSIL.

V usage is TRBV10-3 and J usage is TRBJ2-5; D is perhaps TRBD2 (5 bases). CDR1 and CDR2 (germline): ENHRY, SYGVKD. The CDR3 runs 16 residues. V was pared by 2 bases and J by 8 bases, with 21 bases between. CDR3 protein: CAISEGETNRGKTQYF. The CDR3 DNA is TGTGCCATCAGTGAGGGTGAAACCAATCGGGGAAAAACCCAGTACTTC.

The chain is built from TRBV5-6 and TRBJ1-3; D not resolved. The V gene lost 0 bases and the J gene lost 0 bases, with 7 bases spanning the gap. The CDR3 spans 15 residues. Germline V gene lookup returns CDR1 SGHDT and CDR2 YYEEEE. In DNA form, the CDR3 reads TGTGCCAGCAGCTTGGACCCAGGCTCTGGAAACACCATATATTTT. It is translated as CASSLDPGSGNTIYF.

This chain uses TRBV6-5 with TRBJ2-6; D possibly corresponds to TRBD1 (5 bases). The length of the CDR3 is 14 residues. Trimming shortened V by 6 bases and J by 2 bases, and 8 bases separated the two germline ends. Germline values: CDR1 MNHEY, CDR2 SVGAGI. CDR3 sequence reads: CASRRGAGANVLTF. The CDR3 DNA reads TGTGCCAGCAGAAGGGGTGCTGGGGCCAACGTCCTGACTTTC.

Concerning this clone: At one of its ends the junction is not consistent with the germline gene, which may arise from a read error. The rearrangement uses TRBV12-3 or TRBV12-4 and TRBJ1-3, with D perhaps TRBD1 (5 bases). The CDR3 length is 11 residues. The CDR3 is CASSPVGGMDF. As DNA, the CDR3 is TGTGCCAGCAGTCCCGTTGGGGGGATGGATTTT.

The chain couples TRBV7-9 to TRBJ1-1, with D unresolved. V was shortened by 6 bases and J by 0 bases, with 11 bases between the two germline ends. The CDR3 sequence is 14 residues long. The germline gives CDR1 SEHNR, CDR2 FQNEAQ (reference sequence). CDR3 bases: TGTGCCAGCAGTGGGGTTTCGGTGAACACTGAAGCTTTCTTT. Protein product: CASSGVSVNTEAFF.

The chain uses TRBV7-9 and TRBJ1-2, with 8 bases identical to TRBD1. The germline V gene encodes CDR1 SEHNR and CDR2 FQNEAQ (reference sequence). The CDR3 is 13 residues long. V trimming: 4 bases; J trimming: 6 bases; junction bases outside the gene matches: 4. In nucleotides, the CDR3 is TGTGCCAGCAGCTCAGGGGGCGCTAATGGCTACACCTTC. Its protein is CASSSGGANGYTF.

The chain has TRBV5-1 and TRBJ1-4; no clear D. Germline assignment: CDR1 SGHRS and CDR2 YFSETQ. The V end lost 5 bases, the J end lost 8 bases, and 4 bases lay between the germline ends. The CDR3 is 10 residues long. The CDR3 sequence: CASRGEKLFF. DNA of the CDR3: TGCGCCAGCAGGGGGGAAAAACTGTTTTTT.

The chain recombines TRBV5-1 with TRBJ2-5, with D perhaps matching TRBD2 (8 bases). V dropped 4 bases and J dropped 5 bases, with 15 bases sitting between them. CDR1 and CDR2 (germline): SGHRS, YFSETQ. This CDR3 comprises 14 residues. The CDR3 DNA reads TGCGCCAGCAGCCGGGAGGGGGCTGGGGAGACCCAGTACTTC. Translation: CASSREGAGETQYF.

The J gene is TRBJ1-4, the V gene TRBV4-2, with 10 positions matching TRBD1. The trim removed 0 bases at V and 4 bases at J, leaving 2 bases unmatched. The CDR3 has 16 residues. CDR1 is LGHNA and CDR2 is YNFKEQ in the germline V gene. CDR3 protein: CASSQDGTGDNEKLFF. For the CDR3, the DNA is TGTGCCAGCAGCCAAGACGGGACAGGGGATAATGAAAAACTGTTTTTT.

The chain combines TRBV11-2 with TRBJ2-5; TRBD2 matches 10 bases. Unmatched junction bases numbered 11, after V lost 6 bases and J lost 7 bases. This CDR3 has 15 residues. Looked up from germline, CDR1 is SGHAT and CDR2 is FQNNGV. DNA for the CDR3: TGTGCCAGCAGTCACGAAGCGGGGGGGGCTGCGACCCAGTACTTC. Translating it yields CASSHEAGGAATQYF.

This chain uses TRBV29-1 with TRBJ2-1; D unclear. The CDR3 has 11 amino acids. The ends were cut back, 7 bases at V and 7 bases at J, with 11 bases in the middle. Germline V gives CDR1 SQVTM, CDR2 ANQGSEA. The CDR3 nucleotides are TGCAGCGGCCCTCTAGGAAATGAGCAGTTCTTC. Translation: CSGPLGNEQFF.

The chain is built from TRBV7-8 and TRBJ2-2; D not certain. Trimming took off 5 bases at V and 1 base at J, with 2 bases between the two ends. This CDR3 is 12 amino acids long. Germline CDR1 reads SGHVS; CDR2 reads FQNEAQ. The CDR3 sequence is CASSLNTGELFF. The CDR3 DNA reads as TGTGCCAGCAGCCTGAACACCGGGGAGCTGTTTTTT.

The gene calls are TRBV6-5 and TRBJ2-7; tentatively, D is TRBD1 (6 bases). The CDR3 runs 12 residues. The germline V gene has CDR1 MNHEY and CDR2 SVGAGI. V shed 3 bases and J shed 4 bases, with 7 bases lying between them. CDR3 loop: CASSYTGYEQYF. CDR3 sequence (DNA): TGTGCCAGCAGTTATACAGGGTACGAGCAGTACTTC.

This clone was detected only a few times. The chain has TRBV5-3 and TRBJ1-1; 10 nucleotides match TRBD1. TRBV5-3 is labeled an ORF, and its function is uncertain. The ends lost 4 bases at V and 5 bases at J; junction bases unmatched: 2. There are 13 residues in the CDR3. Written as DNA, the CDR3 is TGTGCCAGAAGCAAGGGACAGGGGACTGAAGCTTTCTTT. Encoded protein: CARSKGQGTEAFF.

The rearrangement joins TRBV11-2 to TRBJ2-1; D perhaps matches TRBD2 (5 bases). Germline CDR1 and CDR2: SGHAT and FQNNGV. Trimming removed 2 bases at V and 4 bases at J, with 9 bases between. The CDR3 has 14 amino acids. CDR3 in DNA: TGTGCCAGCAGCTTATTAACGGGATACAATGAGCAGTTCTTC. Its translation: CASSLLTGYNEQFF. The variable domain in full, completed from reference TRBV11-2 and TRBJ2-1, reads EAGVAQSPRYKIIEKRQSVAFWCNPISGHATLYWYQQILGQGPKLLIQFQNNGVVDDSQLPKDRFSAERLKGVDSTLKIQPAKLEDSAVYLCASSLLTGYNEQFFGPGTRLTVL.